This T cell receptor (beta chain) was documented in a study of CD4+ T cells in melanoma. TCRdb's table, derived via immunoSEQ multiplex PCR, lists solely in-frame clones and lacks some. Among more than 110,000 clones, roughly 91% were seen once, and the ten largest hold 1.5%. Per the germline V gene, CDR1 is KGHSH and CDR2 is LQKENI. The CDR3 totals 18 residues. Losses at the gene ends were 4 bases for V and 1 base for J; bases not matched to a gene: 11. The receptor was derived from a human donor with melanoma. V usage is TRBV18 and J usage is TRBJ2-1, with 9 nucleotides matching TRBD1. In nucleotides, the CDR3 is TGTGCCAGCTCACTTCAACCACAGGGGGCCCTGTCCTACAATGAGCAGTTCTTC. The encoded protein is CASSLQPQGALSYNEQFF.